This T cell receptor beta chain was found in a study of read filtering for tumor transcriptome and immune sequencing. Points from the study as a whole: Roughly four fifths of IR-seq clonotypes had one read, totaling around 3.5% of reads; RNA-seq: roughly 76% and 46%.

In its sample, this clonotype is medium-sized (0.01 to 0.1%). Its antigen is unknown. This library used roughly 0.4 ug RNA and molecular barcoded adaptors spanning alpha/delta and beta/gamma chains. Each CDR3 protein gets one entry after TCRdb re-called the reads with MiXCR. This sample yields some 9,000 distinct CDR3 sequences, of which 16% are seen a single time; 20% to 25% belongs to the top ten. This CDR3 is 11 amino acids long. Germline CDR1 and CDR2: SQVTM and ANQGSEA. Unmatched junction bases numbered 7, after V lost 7 bases and J lost 12 bases. The specimen sequenced was a population of CD138-negative cells sorted from bone marrow. This chain joins TRBV29-1 and TRBJ2-1; TRBD1 matches at 9 bases. This receptor was taken from a donor aged 40 or older with multiple myeloma. The CDR3 sequence is CSGARDRVQFF. As DNA, the CDR3 is TGCAGCGGAGCGCGGGACAGGGTGCAGTTCTTC.